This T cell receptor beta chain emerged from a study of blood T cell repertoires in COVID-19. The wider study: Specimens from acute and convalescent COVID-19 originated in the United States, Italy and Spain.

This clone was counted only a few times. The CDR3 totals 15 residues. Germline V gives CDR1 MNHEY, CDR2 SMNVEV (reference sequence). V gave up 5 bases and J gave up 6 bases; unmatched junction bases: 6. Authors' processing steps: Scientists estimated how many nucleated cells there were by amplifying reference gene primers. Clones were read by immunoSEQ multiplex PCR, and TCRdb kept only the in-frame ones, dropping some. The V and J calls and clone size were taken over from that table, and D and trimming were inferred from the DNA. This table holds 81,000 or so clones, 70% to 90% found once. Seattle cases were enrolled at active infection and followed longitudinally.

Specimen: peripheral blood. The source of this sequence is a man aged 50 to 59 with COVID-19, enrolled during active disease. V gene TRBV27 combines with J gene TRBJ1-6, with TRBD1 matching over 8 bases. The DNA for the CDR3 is TGTGCCAGCAGTCCCTGGACAGGGACTAATTCACCCCTCCACTTT. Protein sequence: CASSPWTGTNSPLHF.